A single TCR beta chain is shown here with its context. The target antigen is unknown. From germline, CDR1 is LNHDA and CDR2 SQIVND (reference sequence). Germline trimming cut 3 bases from V and 3 bases from J; bases unmatched to any gene: 1. This CDR3 spans 14 amino acids. Specified time point: cycle 4 day 1 (C4D1), after more than 5 weeks of nivolumab. No patient escaped relapse after autologous stem cell transplantation, and brentuximab vedotin exposure varied. CD8+ T cell isolation from thawed PBMCs was performed by magnetic negative selection. These data are taken from a study of PD-1 blockade in classical Hodgkin lymphoma. Study conclusions and caveats: Newly diagnosed patients reportedly trailed healthy donors in baseline TCR diversity.

Data came from immunoSEQ multiplex PCR; TCRdb stores just in-frame clones and leaves some out. The table shows around 21,000 clones, with roughly 80% occurring only once. The receptor's source is a human donor with classical Hodgkin lymphoma. The specimen was CD8+ T cells from blood, collected before the fourth cycle of nivolumab. V usage is TRBV19 and J usage is TRBJ2-1; 8 bases align to TRBD2. CDR3 in amino acids: CASSMGTSYNEQFF. For the CDR3, the DNA is TGTGCCAGTAGTATGGGGACTAGCTACAATGAGCAGTTCTTC.